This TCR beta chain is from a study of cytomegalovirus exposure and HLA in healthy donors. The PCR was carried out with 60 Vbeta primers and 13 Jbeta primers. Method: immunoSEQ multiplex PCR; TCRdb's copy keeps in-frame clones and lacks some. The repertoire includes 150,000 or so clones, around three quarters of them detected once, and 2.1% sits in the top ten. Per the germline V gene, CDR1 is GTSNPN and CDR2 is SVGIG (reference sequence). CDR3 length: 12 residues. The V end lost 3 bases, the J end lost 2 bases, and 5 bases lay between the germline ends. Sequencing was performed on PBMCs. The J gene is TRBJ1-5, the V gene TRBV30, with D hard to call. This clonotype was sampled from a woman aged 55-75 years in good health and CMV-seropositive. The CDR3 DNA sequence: TGTGCCTGGAGCGGTGGCAATCAGCCCCAGCATTTT. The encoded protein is CAWSGGNQPQHF.